This T cell receptor beta chain was sequenced for a study of cytomegalovirus exposure and HLA in healthy donors. The study, taken as a whole, reports: The study reported that TCR beta sequences accurately predicted HLA-A and HLA-B alleles in most subjects. Upon later analysis, HLA-associated TCR beta chains proved more clonally expanded than other, equally common chains.

Although they were nominally healthy when sampled, donors likely had unrecorded immune exposures. With 6 bases removed from V and 0 bases from J, the gap between germline ends came to 20 bases. The CDR3 loop spans 16 amino acids. The germline V gene has CDR1 SQVTM and CDR2 ANQGSEA. Details on this clone: Its matching antigen is unknown.

PCR was performed using 60 Vbeta and 13 Jbeta primers. The repertoire was sequenced with immunoSEQ multiplex PCR; TCRdb's copy has only in-frame clones and lacks some. Found here are 90,000 to 140,000 clones, 13% to 15% of them singletons; the top ten hold roughly 0.89%. This clonotype originated in a female donor in good health and CMV-seronegative. The V call is TRBV29-1, the J call TRBJ1-1; no definite D call. Sequencing was performed on PBMCs. The CDR3 DNA reads TGCAGCGTCATATTTCAGACACGGCTTTTGAACACTGAAGCTTTCTTT. It encodes CSVIFQTRLLNTEAFF.